The 4 T cell receptor beta chains below were found in one sample sequenced in a study of blood T cells in healthy people across ages. Through a sample-barcoded 5' primer and a J-beta primer mix, a second PCR was run for about 7 to 12 cycles. TCRdb processed the 5' RACE reads anew with MiXCR; each CDR3 protein has one entry. The sample shows around 1,000,000 distinct CDR3 sequences, less than 25% of them seen only once. The sample also formed part of further work on T cells of mothers and their children.

The sample was blood. These receptors were collected from a girl aged 2 to 9 in good health.

V usage is TRBV12-3 or TRBV12-4 and J usage is TRBJ2-1, with unresolved D. V dropped 2 bases and J dropped 0 bases, with 8 bases sitting between them. This CDR3 comprises 15 residues. The CDR3 spells CASSLRQSSYNEQFF. The DNA for the CDR3 is TGTGCCAGCAGTTTAAGACAAAGCTCCTACAATGAGCAGTTCTTC.

In its sample, this clonotype was seen a few times. The chain links TRBV12-3 or TRBV12-4 to TRBJ1-3, with a possible D match to TRBD1 (6 bases). The CDR3 loop spans 18 amino acids. Trimming took off 2 bases at V and 0 bases at J, with 17 bases between the two ends. Here the CDR3 DNA reads TGTGCCAGCAGTTTAAGGGGGGGGGACATTAGCTCTGGAAACACCATATATTTT. Encoded protein: CASSLRGGDISSGNTIYF.

This clonotype was found a few times. The J gene is TRBJ2-5, the V gene TRBV29-1, with 7 bases aligning to TRBD1. The V segment lost 3 bases and the J segment 0 bases; nucleotides outside the gene matches: 4. Germline V gives CDR1 SQVTM, CDR2 ANQGSEA. The CDR3 totals 14 residues. The CDR3 DNA is TGCAGCGTTGAGGGCAGGGGGAACCAAGAGACCCAGTACTTC. This translates into CSVEGRGNQETQYF.

This clonotype was counted only a few times. This rearrangement joins TRBV9 to TRBJ2-3; unclear D gene. The V gene's germline CDR1 is SGDLS and CDR2 YYNGEE. V was trimmed by 3 bases and J by 0 bases, leaving 11 bases between them. This CDR3 has 15 residues. CDR3 sequence: CASSAPTRSTDTQYF. The DNA for the CDR3 is TGTGCCAGCAGCGCCCCGACTCGTAGCACAGATACGCAGTATTTT.